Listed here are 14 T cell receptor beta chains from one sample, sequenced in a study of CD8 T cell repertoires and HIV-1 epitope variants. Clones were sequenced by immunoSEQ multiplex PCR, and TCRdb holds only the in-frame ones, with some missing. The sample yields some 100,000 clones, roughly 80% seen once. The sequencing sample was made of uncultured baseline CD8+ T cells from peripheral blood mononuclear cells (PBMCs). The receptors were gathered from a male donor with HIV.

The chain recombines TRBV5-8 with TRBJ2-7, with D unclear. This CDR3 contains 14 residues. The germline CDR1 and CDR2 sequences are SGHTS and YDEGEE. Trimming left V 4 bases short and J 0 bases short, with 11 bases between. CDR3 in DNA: TGTGCCAGCAGCCCTACTACGAGCTCCTACGAGCAGTACTTC. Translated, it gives CASSPTTSSYEQYF.

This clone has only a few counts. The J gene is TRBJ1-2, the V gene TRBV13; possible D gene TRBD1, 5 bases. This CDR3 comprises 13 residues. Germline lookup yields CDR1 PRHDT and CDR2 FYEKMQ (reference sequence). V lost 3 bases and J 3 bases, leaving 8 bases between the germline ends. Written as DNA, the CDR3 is TGTGCCAGCAGCTTGGGCAGGGACTATGGCTACACCTTC. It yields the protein CASSLGRDYGYTF.

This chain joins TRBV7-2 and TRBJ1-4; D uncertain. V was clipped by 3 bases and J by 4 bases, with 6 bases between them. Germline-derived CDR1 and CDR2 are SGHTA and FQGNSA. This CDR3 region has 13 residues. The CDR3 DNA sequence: TGTGCCAGCAGCTTGGGATTTAATGAAAAACTGTTTTTT. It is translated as CASSLGFNEKLFF.

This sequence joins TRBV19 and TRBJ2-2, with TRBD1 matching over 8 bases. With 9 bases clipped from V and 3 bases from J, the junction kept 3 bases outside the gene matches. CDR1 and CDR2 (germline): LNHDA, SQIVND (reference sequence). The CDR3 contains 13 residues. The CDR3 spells CASTGQDTGELFF. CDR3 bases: TGTGCCAGCACGGGACAGGACACCGGGGAGCTGTTTTTT.

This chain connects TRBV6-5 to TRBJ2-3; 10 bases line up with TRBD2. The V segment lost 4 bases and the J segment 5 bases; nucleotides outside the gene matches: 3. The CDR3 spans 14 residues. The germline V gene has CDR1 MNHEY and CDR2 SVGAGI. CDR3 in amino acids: CASSSLAGEDTQYF. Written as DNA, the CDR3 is TGTGCCAGCAGTTCTCTAGCGGGAGAAGATACGCAGTATTTT.

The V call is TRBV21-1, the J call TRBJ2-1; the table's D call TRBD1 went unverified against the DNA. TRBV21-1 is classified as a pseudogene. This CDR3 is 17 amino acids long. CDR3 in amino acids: CASSKGQVRWDYNEQFF. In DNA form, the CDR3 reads TGTGCCAGCAGCAAAGGACAGGTAAGGTGGGACTACAATGAGCAGTTCTTC.

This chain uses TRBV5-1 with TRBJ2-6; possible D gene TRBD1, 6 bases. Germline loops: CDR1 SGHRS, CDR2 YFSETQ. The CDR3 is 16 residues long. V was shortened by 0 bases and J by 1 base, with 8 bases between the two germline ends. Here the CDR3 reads CASSLAGASGANVLTF. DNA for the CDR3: TGCGCCAGCAGCTTGGCAGGGGCTTCTGGGGCCAACGTCCTGACTTTC.

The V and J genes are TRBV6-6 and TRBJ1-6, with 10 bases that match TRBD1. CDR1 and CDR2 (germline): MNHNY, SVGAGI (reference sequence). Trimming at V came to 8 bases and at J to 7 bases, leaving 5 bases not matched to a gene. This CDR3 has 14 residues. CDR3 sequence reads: CASRQGAGNSPLHF. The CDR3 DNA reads TGTGCCAGCCGACAGGGGGCAGGCAATTCACCCCTCCACTTT.

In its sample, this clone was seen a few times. CDR3 in amino acids: CASSYLADEQFF. CDR3 nucleotide sequence: TGTGCCAGCAGCTACCTAGCAGATGAGCAGTTCTTC. The rearrangement uses TRBV7-3 and TRBJ2-1; D might be TRBD2 (5 bases). Trimming pared 4 bases from V and 8 bases from J, leaving 9 bases between. CDR1 is SGHTA and CDR2 is FQGTGA in the germline V gene. The CDR3 covers 12 residues.

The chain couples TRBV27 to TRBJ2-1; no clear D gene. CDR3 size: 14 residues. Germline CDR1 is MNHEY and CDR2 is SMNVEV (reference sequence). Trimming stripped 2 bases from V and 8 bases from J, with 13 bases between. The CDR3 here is CASSLISEADEQFF. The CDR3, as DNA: TGTGCCAGCAGTTTAATCAGCGAGGCCGATGAGCAGTTCTTC.

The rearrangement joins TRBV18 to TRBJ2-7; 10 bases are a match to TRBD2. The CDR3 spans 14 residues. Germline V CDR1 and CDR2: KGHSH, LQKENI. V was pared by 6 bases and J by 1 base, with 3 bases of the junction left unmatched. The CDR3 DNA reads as TGTGCCAGCTCGTCAGCGGGAGGGTCCTACGAGCAGTACTTC. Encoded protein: CASSSAGGSYEQYF.

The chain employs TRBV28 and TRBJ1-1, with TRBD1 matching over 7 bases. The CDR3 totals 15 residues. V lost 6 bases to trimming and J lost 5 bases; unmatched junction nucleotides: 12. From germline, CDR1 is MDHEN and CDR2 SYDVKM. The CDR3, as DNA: TGTGCCAGCAGCCGCCAGGGCAGGGGGGGTACTGAAGCTTTCTTT. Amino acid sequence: CASSRQGRGGTEAFF.

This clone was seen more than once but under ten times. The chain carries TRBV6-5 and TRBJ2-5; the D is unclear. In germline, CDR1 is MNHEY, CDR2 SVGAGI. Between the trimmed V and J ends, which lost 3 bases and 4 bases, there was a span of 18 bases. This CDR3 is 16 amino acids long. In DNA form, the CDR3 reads TGTGCCAGCAGTTATCGGAAGGAATTGGGTGGAGAGACCCAGTACTTC. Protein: CASSYRKELGGETQYF.

The CDR3: CASSPLSGYTF. The CDR3 DNA follows: TGTGCCAGCAGCCCATTATCTGGCTACACCTTC. The V and J genes are TRBV7-2 and TRBJ1-2; unclear D gene. Per germline, CDR1 SGHTA and CDR2 FQGNSA. Trimming left V 5 bases short and J 7 bases short, with 8 bases between. The CDR3 loop spans 11 amino acids.